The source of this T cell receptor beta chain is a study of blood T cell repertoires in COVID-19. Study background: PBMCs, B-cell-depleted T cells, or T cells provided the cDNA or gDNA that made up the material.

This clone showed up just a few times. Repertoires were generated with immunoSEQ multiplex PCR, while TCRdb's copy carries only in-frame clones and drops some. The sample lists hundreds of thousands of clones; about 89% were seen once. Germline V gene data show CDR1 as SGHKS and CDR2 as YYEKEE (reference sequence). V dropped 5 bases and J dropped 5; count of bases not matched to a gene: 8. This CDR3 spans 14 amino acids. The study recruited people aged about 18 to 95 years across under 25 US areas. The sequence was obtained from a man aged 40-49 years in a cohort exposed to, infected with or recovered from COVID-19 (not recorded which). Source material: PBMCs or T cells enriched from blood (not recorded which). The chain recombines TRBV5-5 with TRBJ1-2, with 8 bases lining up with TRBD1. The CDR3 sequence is CASRAGTGTYGYTF. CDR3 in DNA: TGTGCCAGCAGAGCCGGGACAGGTACATATGGCTACACCTTC.